A single sample is the source of the 14 T cell receptor beta chains below, sequenced in a study of technical replicates of blood from several donors. Data came from immunoSEQ multiplex PCR; TCRdb stores just in-frame clones and leaves some out. The profile covers roughly 70,000 clones, with roughly 90% appearing a single time and 4% to 5% taken by the ten largest. Sequenced sample: PBMCs. The receptor source for this set is a human donor in good health. Some clones in this sample may be carry-over from other donors' samples.

The chain employs TRBV30 and TRBJ2-3, with 9 positions matching TRBD1. This CDR3 contains 16 residues. Trimming cost V 5 bases and J 2 bases; bases outside gene matches: 11. Germline assignment: CDR1 GTSNPN and CDR2 SVGIG (reference sequence). DNA of the CDR3: TGTGCCTGGCAAGCAGGACAGGGGATAGTCACAGATACGCAGTATTTT. It specifies CAWQAGQGIVTDTQYF.

This chain joins TRBV11-2 and TRBJ2-7, with 9 nucleotides matching TRBD2. Germline CDR1 reads SGHAT; CDR2 reads FQNNGV. CDR3 length: 15 residues. V was pared by 6 bases and J by 0 bases, with 6 bases of the junction left unmatched. The CDR3 nucleotides read TGTGCCAGCAGGAGGGCGGGGGGGGCCTCCTACGAGCAGTACTTC. The encoded protein is CASRRAGGASYEQYF.

The V gene is TRBV2, the J gene TRBJ2-1; D not resolved. The CDR3 extends over 12 amino acids. Germline CDR1 SNHLY, CDR2 FYNNEI. V was pared by 10 bases and J by 6 bases, with 13 bases between. The DNA for the CDR3 is TGTGCCACCGGGTCCAACCCCAATGAGCAGTTCTTC. Its protein product is CATGSNPNEQFF.

The rearrangement joins TRBV4-2 to TRBJ2-7, with TRBD2 as a possible D gene (6 bases). V lost 0 bases and J lost 3, with 12 bases in between. The germline V gene encodes CDR1 LGHNA and CDR2 YNFKEQ. This CDR3 region has 15 residues. CDR3 in DNA: TGTGCCAGCAGCCAAGAATGGACCGGGGGCTACGAGCAGTACTTC. This translates into CASSQEWTGGYEQYF.

The V and J genes are TRBV6-5 and TRBJ2-7; D may be TRBD2 (6 bases). The V end lost 11 bases, the J end lost 1 base, and 18 bases lay between the germline ends. Per germline, CDR1 MNHEY and CDR2 SVGAGI. The CDR3 extends over 14 amino acids. CDR3: CAVRLQGGSYEQYF. CDR3 nucleotides: TGTGCCGTCCGGCTCCAGGGAGGTTCCTACGAGCAGTACTTC.

CDR3 residues: CASSLVAETSGSSTDTQYF. The DNA for the CDR3 is TGTGCCAGCAGCTTAGTAGCCGAGACTAGCGGGTCTAGCACAGATACGCAGTATTTT. The J gene is TRBJ2-3, the V gene TRBV7-9; 10 bases are shared with TRBD2. CDR1 SEHNR and CDR2 FQNEAQ come from the germline V gene (reference sequence). V was pared by 1 base and J by 0 bases, with 10 bases of the junction left unmatched. This CDR3 comprises 19 residues.

V and J are TRBV6-5 and TRBJ2-7; D is unresolved. This CDR3 comprises 11 residues. Trimming pared 6 bases from V and 2 bases from J, leaving 5 bases between. Germline CDR1 reads MNHEY; CDR2 reads SVGAGI. The CDR3 DNA reads as TGTGCCAGCAGGTCAGCCTACGAGCAGTACTTC. Residues: CASRSAYEQYF.

The rearrangement links TRBV5-1 to TRBJ2-7, with D perhaps TRBD1 (6 bases). V was trimmed by 4 bases and J by 4 bases, leaving 15 bases between them. The germline gives CDR1 SGHRS, CDR2 YFSETQ. CDR3 length: 14 amino acids. CDR3: CASSATGFQYEQYF. The CDR3 DNA sequence: TGCGCCAGCAGCGCAACAGGGTTTCAGTACGAGCAGTACTTC. Full variable domain (missing parts from reference TRBV5-1 and TRBJ2-7): KAGVTQTPRYLIKTRGQQVTLSCSPISGHRSVSWYQQTPGQGLQFLFEYFSETQRNKGNFPGRFSGRQFSNSRSEMNVSTLELGDSALYLCASSATGFQYEQYFGPGTRLTVT.

This clone has just a few counts. The rearrangement uses TRBV18 and TRBJ1-1, with TRBD1 matching 9 bases. V lost 0 bases and J lost 1; bases outside the gene matches: 3. This CDR3 is 16 amino acids long. The germline V gene encodes CDR1 KGHSH and CDR2 LQKENI. The CDR3 loop is CASSPPKDRGNTEAFF. CDR3 DNA sequence: TGTGCCAGCTCACCACCGAAGGACAGGGGGAACACTGAAGCTTTCTTT.

The CDR3 sequence is CASSTIAGGSSYNEQFF. The CDR3, as DNA: TGTGCCAGTAGTACCATAGCGGGGGGGAGCTCCTACAATGAGCAGTTCTTC. The rearrangement uses TRBV19 and TRBJ2-1; 11 bases are shared with TRBD2. The CDR3 sequence is 17 residues long. Trimming cost V 4 bases and J 0 bases; bases outside gene matches: 5. Germline V lookup: CDR1 LNHDA, CDR2 SQIVND (reference sequence).

This chain joins TRBV2 and TRBJ2-3; 14 bases are shared with TRBD2. The V gene's germline CDR1 is SNHLY and CDR2 FYNNEI. There are 19 residues in the CDR3. Trimming took 6 bases from V and 0 from J; bases not matched to a gene: 11. In DNA form, the CDR3 reads TGTGCCAGCAGCAGAATCCGGACTAGCGGGAGGACTAGCACAGATACGCAGTATTTT. Its translation is CASSRIRTSGRTSTDTQYF.

V usage is TRBV6-1 and J usage is TRBJ1-4; tentative D call: TRBD1 (6 bases). Germline-derived CDR1 and CDR2 are MNHNS and SASEGT. V lost 10 bases and J 5 bases, leaving 11 bases between the germline ends. The CDR3 has 12 amino acids. CDR3 in amino acids: CATLDSNEKLFF. CDR3 DNA: TGTGCCACCTTGGACAGCAATGAAAAACTGTTTTTT.

The chain uses TRBV6-4 and TRBJ2-5; tentatively, D is TRBD1 (6 bases). The CDR3 runs 13 residues. Germline CDR1 MRHNA, CDR2 SNTAGT. Trimming removed 10 bases from V and 3 bases from J, with 15 bases in between. CDR3 residues: CATEGGREETQYF. The CDR3 DNA is TGTGCCACCGAAGGGGGAAGGGAAGAGACCCAGTACTTC.

The chain recombines TRBV27 with TRBJ1-1; possible D gene TRBD1, 5 bases. From germline, CDR1 is MNHEY and CDR2 SMNVEV (reference sequence). This CDR3 is built from 14 residues. Trimming took off 5 bases at V and 6 bases at J, with 16 bases between the two ends. The CDR3 sequence: CASSTGTMKSEAFF. In nucleotides, the CDR3 is TGTGCCAGCAGTACCGGGACTATGAAATCTGAAGCTTTCTTT.